Below, one T cell receptor beta chain is given with its context. CDR3 length: 13 amino acids. J was trimmed by 1 base and V by 6 bases; bases with no gene match: 0. The germline V gene has CDR1 LNHDA and CDR2 SQIVND (reference sequence). The sample belongs to a study of blood T cell repertoires in COVID-19. Study in general: Sites across the United States, Italy and Spain contributed samples from acute and convalescent COVID-19. From T cells, B-cell-depleted T cells, or PBMCs came the material, which was cDNA or gDNA.

Original processing notes: Using reference gene primer amplification, nucleated cell counts were estimated. Using immunoSEQ multiplex PCR, the repertoire was profiled, and TCRdb retains in-frame clones only, with some absent. V, J and clone size are taken as reported in that table, and D and trimming were inferred from the DNA itself. The sample has around 9,800 clones; 80% are singletons. The chain carries TRBV19 and TRBJ1-5, with 7 bases that match TRBD1. The sample consisted of peripheral blood. This receptor was taken from a man aged 65 to 79 with active COVID-19. CDR3 bases: TGTGCCAGTAGGGGACAGAGCAATCAGCCCCAGCATTTT. It yields the protein CASRGQSNQPQHF.